The 15 T cell receptor beta chains presented below share a single source sample, sequenced in a study of Ad26.COV2.S vaccination and SARS-CoV-2 variants. Sequencing was performed with immunoSEQ multiplex PCR; in TCRdb, only in-frame clones are kept and a portion is missing. The data contain 300,000 to 350,000 clones, around 84% of them singletons. The treatment is: 15 to 20 received Ad26.COV2.S at low or high dose, single or two shots; 5 received placebo; per-sample allocation not given. Day 63 after the first injection of vaccine or placebo was the sampling time. The sample consisted of peripheral blood, taken in a trial of Ad26.COV2.S vaccine versus placebo. The source of these receptors is a person aged 18-65 years who received the Ad26.COV2.S COVID-19 vaccine or a placebo.

This clone has just a few counts. This rearrangement joins TRBV7-2 to TRBJ2-2; 11 bases match TRBD1. Germline CDR1 is SGHTA and CDR2 is FQGNSA. With 4 bases clipped from V and 4 bases from J, the junction kept 5 bases outside the gene matches. The CDR3 contains 16 residues. The DNA of the CDR3 is TGTGCCAGCAGCTCGCCCGGGACAGGGGGCACCGGGGAGCTGTTTTTT. Translated, it gives CASSSPGTGGTGELFF.

V gene TRBV6-6 combines with J gene TRBJ1-2, with TRBD1 as a possible D gene (5 bases). The CDR3 extends over 14 amino acids. Germline CDR1 is MNHNY and CDR2 is SVGAGI (reference sequence). With 0 bases removed from V and 4 bases from J, the gap between germline ends came to 9 bases. CDR3 protein: CASSYSRGTYGYTF. In DNA, the CDR3 is TGTGCCAGCAGTTACTCTAGGGGAACCTATGGCTACACCTTC.

V and J are TRBV7-2 and TRBJ1-1; no clear D. Trimming removed 5 bases from V and 6 bases from J, with 19 bases in between. Germline V CDR1 and CDR2: SGHTA, FQGNSA. The CDR3 runs 15 residues. DNA of the CDR3: TGTGCCAGCAGCCTCTTGACCACCATACTTTCTGAAGCTTTCTTT. Encoded protein: CASSLLTTILSEAFF.

In its sample, this clone was seen a few times. The genes are TRBV7-9 and TRBJ1-1; perhaps TRBD1 as D (5 bases). Trimming removed 5 bases at V and 0 bases at J, with 16 bases between. There are 16 residues in the CDR3. Looked up from germline, CDR1 is SEHNR and CDR2 is FQNEAQ (reference sequence). The CDR3 loop is CASSHAGGTMNTEAFF. DNA for the CDR3: TGTGCCAGCAGCCACGCCGGGGGGACGATGAACACTGAAGCTTTCTTT.

This clone has a single count. This chain uses TRBV7-2 with TRBJ1-2; no reliable D call. The CDR3 length is 15 residues. CDR1 is SGHTA and CDR2 is FQGNSA in the germline V gene. V lost 2 bases to trimming and J lost 7 bases, with 17 bases between them. This chain's CDR3 is CASSLMGAAPSGYTF. In DNA, the CDR3 is TGTGCCAGCAGCTTAATGGGTGCTGCACCGAGTGGCTACACCTTC.

The chain joins TRBV3-1 (or the pseudogene TRBV3-2) to TRBJ2-2; TRBD2 agrees at 10 bases. The V gene end was trimmed by 0 bases and the J gene end by 5 bases; junction bases not matched to a gene: 9. The CDR3 is 18 amino acids. In germline, CDR1 is LGHDT, CDR2 YNNKEL (reference sequence). CDR3 amino acids: CASSQDLHSGGRTGELFF. DNA of the CDR3: TGTGCCAGCAGCCAAGATCTACATAGCGGGGGGAGGACCGGGGAGCTGTTTTTT.

The chain employs TRBV7-3 and TRBJ1-1; D call uncertain. V was trimmed by 1 base and J by 3 bases, leaving 6 bases between them. The CDR3 totals 13 residues. Germline V gene lookup returns CDR1 SGHTA and CDR2 FQGTGA. The CDR3 nucleotides are TGTGCCAGCAGCTTAAACACAGACACTGAAGCTTTCTTT. As protein: CASSLNTDTEAFF.

This clone has more than one count but fewer than ten. The chain employs TRBV6-5 and TRBJ2-1, with D perhaps matching TRBD1 (6 bases). V lost 2 bases and J 8 bases, leaving 7 bases between the germline ends. The CDR3 covers 12 residues. Germline CDR1 MNHEY, CDR2 SVGAGI. The CDR3 bases are TGTGCCAGCAGTTACGGGGGCGATGAGCAGTTCTTC. This encodes CASSYGGDEQFF.

J is TRBJ1-5 and V is TRBV7-9; no reliable D call. Germline V gene data show CDR1 as SEHNR and CDR2 as FQNEAQ (reference sequence). The CDR3 totals 13 residues. Trimming took 5 bases from V and 5 from J, leaving 10 bases between them. The CDR3 DNA reads TGTGCCAGCAGCCCCAACCGAGATCAGCCCCAGCATTTT. Residues: CASSPNRDQPQHF. Drawing the rest from reference TRBV7-9 and TRBJ1-5, the complete variable domain is DTGVSQNPRHKITKRGQNVTFRCDPISEHNRLYWYRQTLGQGPEFLTYFQNEAQLEKSRLLSDRFSAERPKGSFSTLEIQRTEQGDSAMYLCASSPNRDQPQHFGDGTRLSIL.

The gene calls are TRBV11-3 and TRBJ1-1; D is ambiguous. Germline V gene sequence: CDR1 SGHNT, CDR2 YENEEA. This CDR3 contains 14 residues. Trimming took 5 bases from V and 3 from J, leaving 13 bases between them. In DNA, the CDR3 is TGTGCCAGCAGCCCGGGTAGCGCGCACACTGAAGCTTTCTTT. It codes for CASSPGSAHTEAFF.

The V call is TRBV9, the J call TRBJ2-1, with TRBD2 matching over 8 bases. V lost 0 bases, J lost 3 bases, and 11 bases stayed unmatched. Germline CDR1 is SGDLS and CDR2 is YYNGEE. This CDR3 is built from 18 residues. The CDR3 loop is CASSVGRQRGPLYNEQFF. CDR3 coding DNA: TGTGCCAGCAGCGTAGGACGTCAGCGGGGGCCGCTCTACAATGAGCAGTTCTTC.

V is TRBV7-2 and J is TRBJ1-1, with no clear D. V was clipped by 3 bases and J by 1 base, with 6 bases between them. The germline gives CDR1 SGHTA, CDR2 FQGNSA. The CDR3 contains 13 residues. The CDR3 is CASSFDGNTEAFF. CDR3 nucleotides: TGTGCCAGCAGCTTCGATGGGAACACTGAAGCTTTCTTT.

The chain links TRBV27 to TRBJ2-2, with D perhaps TRBD2 (6 bases). Trimming pared 4 bases from V and 4 bases from J, leaving 19 bases between. CDR3 length: 17 residues. The germline V gene has CDR1 MNHEY and CDR2 SMNVEV (reference sequence). This CDR3 reads CASSSYYLGGSTGELFF. The CDR3 region has the DNA TGTGCCAGCAGTTCCTATTACCTGGGGGGTAGCACCGGGGAGCTGTTTTTT.

The rearrangement joins TRBV7-9 to TRBJ1-3, with a possible D match to TRBD1 (6 bases). Trimming removed 5 bases from V and 2 bases from J, with 13 bases in between. The length of the CDR3 is 15 residues. Germline V gene data show CDR1 as SEHNR and CDR2 as FQNEAQ (reference sequence). The CDR3 region is CASSPGEVAGNTIYF. The DNA for the CDR3 is TGTGCCAGCAGCCCAGGGGAGGTGGCTGGAAACACCATATATTTT.

The chain uses TRBV21-1 and TRBJ1-5; the D call of TRBD1 is as the table states it, not checked on the DNA. TRBV21-1 is noted as a pseudogene. The CDR3 is 13 residues long. The CDR3 DNA follows: TGTGCCAGCAGCAGACATAGCAATCAGCCCCAGCATTTT. The encoded protein is CASSRHSNQPQHF.